Listed below are T cell receptor beta chains from one sample, sequenced in a study of blood T cells in healthy people across ages. MiXCR, applied by TCRdb to the 5' RACE reads, yields one record per CDR3 protein. In the table there are under 2,000,000 distinct CDR3 sequences, 49% of which are singletons. Sequencing input: blood. These receptors all stem from a woman in her forties in good health. The CDR3 runs from the conserved cysteine through the conserved F or W.

j_call	v_call	cdr3_aa
TRBJ1-6	TRBV7-2	CASSSTGQHNSPLHF
TRBJ1-2	TRBV20-1	CSTPNYGYTF
TRBJ2-1	TRBV29-1	CRAGGSSSYNEQFF
TRBJ2-3	TRBV7-2	CASRPLAVGTDTQYF
NA	TRBV3-1	CASSRRLAKNIQYF
TRBJ2-3	TRBV6-5	CASSPFGQGIDTQYF
TRBJ1-6	TRBV7-2	CASSLGVSSYNSPLHF
TRBJ2-3	TRBV2	CASSDRPTSDTQYF
TRBJ2-7	TRBV20-1	CSARGQVVTYEQYF
TRBJ2-5	TRBV5-1	CASSLEGGVLQETQYF
TRBJ2-7	TRBV5-1	CASSFSGGIAYEQYF
TRBJ2-1	TRBV20-1	CSAIPLTGRLFYNEQFF
TRBJ2-5	TRBV12-3/TRBV12-4	CASSLGTGVKYF
TRBJ2-5	TRBV20-1	CSAQGLAGNEQYF
TRBJ2-5	TRBV4-1	CASSQSGTSGAGLQGTQYF
TRBJ2-5	TRBV20-1	CSARPGHSETQYF
TRBJ2-3	TRBV7-2	CASSALLADTQYF
TRBJ2-6	TRBV12-3/TRBV12-4	CASSLRIRLNRSGANVLTF
TRBJ1-4	TRBV6-5	CASSHGENEKLFF
TRBJ2-7	TRBV4-3	CASSQDQVSYEQYF
NA	TRBV6-5	CASSRGRHSTTYEQYF
TRBJ1-1	TRBV4-2	CASSQVQTGVTEAFF
TRBJ2-5	TRBV6-5	CASTATGGRGETQYF
TRBJ1-2	TRBV28	CASSIEVYGYTF
TRBJ1-2	TRBV28	CASNLVGTGYTF
TRBJ2-1	TRBV6-2/TRBV6-3	CASSPTGRYEQFF
TRBJ1-2	TRBV28	CASSLVQYGYTF
NA	TRBV7-2	CAGSLNVVGSGETQYF
TRBJ2-3	TRBV29-1	CGSKGVVTDTQYF
TRBJ1-2	TRBV9	CAGSAPDEHGYTF
TRBJ2-7	TRBV20-1	CSARVEGLYEQYF
TRBJ2-1	TRBV7-2	CASSLATAGGYNEQFF
TRBJ2-3	TRBV20-1	CSARDAFAGGTDTQYF
TRBJ1-4	TRBV6-6	CASRGGARYGDYEKLFF
TRBJ1-1	TRBV29-1	CSVQGGDTEAFF
TRBJ2-5	TRBV5-6	CASSLPTETETQYF
TRBJ2-1	TRBV24-1	CAAQGQSSYNEQFF
TRBJ2-3	TRBV12-3/TRBV12-4	CASRRAGGPADTQYF
TRBJ1-1	TRBV5-1	CASSPNVGNTEAFF
TRBJ2-3	TRBV5-1	CASSFTSGGNTDTQYF
TRBJ1-2	TRBV30	CACGTRNYGYTF
TRBJ2-7	TRBV6-2/TRBV6-3	CASSYQGSKQYF
TRBJ2-6	TRBV20-1	CSAREETGANVLTF
TRBJ2-5	TRBV6-5	CASSPLGTQETQYF
TRBJ2-5	TRBV2	CASSGADQETQYF
TRBJ1-2	TRBV7-2	CASSLLVPGEHTF
NA	TRBV27	CASPWVLLLSYEQYF
TRBJ2-1	TRBV11-2	CASSSPTGNNNEQFF
TRBJ1-1	TRBV12-3/TRBV12-4	CASSIQDYTEAFF
TRBJ1-5	TRBV4-1	CASSQGQYSSQPQHF